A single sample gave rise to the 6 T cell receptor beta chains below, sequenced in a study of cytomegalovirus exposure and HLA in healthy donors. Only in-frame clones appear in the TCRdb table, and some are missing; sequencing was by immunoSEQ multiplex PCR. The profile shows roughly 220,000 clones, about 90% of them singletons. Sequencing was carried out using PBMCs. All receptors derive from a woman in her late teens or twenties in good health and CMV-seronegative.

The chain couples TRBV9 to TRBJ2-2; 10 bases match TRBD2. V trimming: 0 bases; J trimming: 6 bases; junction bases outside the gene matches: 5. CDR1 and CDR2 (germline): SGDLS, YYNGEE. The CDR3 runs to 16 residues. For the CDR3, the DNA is TGTGCCAGCAGCGTAGTTGTAGCGGGAGGAGCCGGGGAGCTGTTTTTT. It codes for CASSVVVAGGAGELFF.

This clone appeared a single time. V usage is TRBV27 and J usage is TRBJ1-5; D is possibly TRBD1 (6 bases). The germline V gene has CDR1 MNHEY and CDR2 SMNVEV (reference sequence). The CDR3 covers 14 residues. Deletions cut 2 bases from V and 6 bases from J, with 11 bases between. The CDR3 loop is CASSLDRWVQPQHF. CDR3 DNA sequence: TGTGCCAGCAGTTTAGACAGGTGGGTTCAGCCCCAGCATTTT.

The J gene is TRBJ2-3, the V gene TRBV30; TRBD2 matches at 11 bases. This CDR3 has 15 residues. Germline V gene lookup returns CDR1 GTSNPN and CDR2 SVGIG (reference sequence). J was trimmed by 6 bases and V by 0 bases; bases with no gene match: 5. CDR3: CAWSVLAGGGDTQYF. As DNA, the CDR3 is TGTGCCTGGAGTGTCTTAGCGGGAGGGGGGGATACGCAGTATTTT.

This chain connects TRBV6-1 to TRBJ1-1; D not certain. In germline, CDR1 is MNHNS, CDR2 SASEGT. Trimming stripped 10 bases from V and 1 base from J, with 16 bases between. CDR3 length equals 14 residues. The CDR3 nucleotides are TGTGCCATAAATCCCCGGGTCCCGAACACTGAAGCTTTCTTT. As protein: CAINPRVPNTEAFF.

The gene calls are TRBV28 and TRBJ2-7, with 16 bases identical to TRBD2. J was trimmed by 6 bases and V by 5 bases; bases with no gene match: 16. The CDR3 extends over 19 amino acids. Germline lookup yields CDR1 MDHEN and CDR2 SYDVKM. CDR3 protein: CASSAPVGLAGGPRSEQYF. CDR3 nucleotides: TGTGCCAGCAGTGCCCCCGTGGGACTAGCGGGAGGGCCTCGGTCCGAGCAGTACTTC. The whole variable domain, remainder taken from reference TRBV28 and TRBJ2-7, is DVKVTQSSRYLVKRTGEKVFLECVQDMDHENMFWYRQDPGLGLRLIYFSYDVKMKEKGDIPEGYSVSREKKERFSLILESASTNQTSMYLCASSAPVGLAGGPRSEQYFGPGTRLTVT.

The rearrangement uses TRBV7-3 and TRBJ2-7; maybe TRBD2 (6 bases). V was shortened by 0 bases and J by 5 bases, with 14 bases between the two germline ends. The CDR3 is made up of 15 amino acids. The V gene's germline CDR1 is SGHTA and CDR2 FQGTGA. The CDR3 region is CASSLTVGGVNEQYF. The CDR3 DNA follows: TGTGCCAGCAGCTTAACGGTCGGGGGAGTAAACGAGCAGTACTTC.